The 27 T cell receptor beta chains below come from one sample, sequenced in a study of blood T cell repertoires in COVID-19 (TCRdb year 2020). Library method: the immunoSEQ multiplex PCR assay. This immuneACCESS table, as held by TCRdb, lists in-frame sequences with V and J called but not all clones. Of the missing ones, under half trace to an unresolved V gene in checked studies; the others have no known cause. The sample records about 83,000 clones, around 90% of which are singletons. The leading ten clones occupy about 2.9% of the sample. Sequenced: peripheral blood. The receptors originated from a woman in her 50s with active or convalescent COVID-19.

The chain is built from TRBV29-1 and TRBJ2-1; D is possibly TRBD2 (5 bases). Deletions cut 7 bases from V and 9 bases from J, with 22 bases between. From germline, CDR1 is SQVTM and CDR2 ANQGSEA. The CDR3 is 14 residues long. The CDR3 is CSGDLTRLEGEQFF. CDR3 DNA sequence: TGCAGCGGTGATTTAACGCGGCTAGAGGGTGAGCAGTTCTTC.

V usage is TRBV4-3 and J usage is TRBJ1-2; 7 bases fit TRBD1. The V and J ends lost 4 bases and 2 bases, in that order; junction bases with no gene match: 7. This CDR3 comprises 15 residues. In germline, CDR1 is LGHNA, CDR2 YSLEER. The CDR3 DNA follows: TGCGCCAGCAGCCGCCACACACAGGGGAACTATGGCTACACCTTC. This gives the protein CASSRHTQGNYGYTF.

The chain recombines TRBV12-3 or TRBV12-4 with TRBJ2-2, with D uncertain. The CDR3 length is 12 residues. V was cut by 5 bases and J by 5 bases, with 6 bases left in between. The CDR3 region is CASSQATGELFF. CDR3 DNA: TGTGCCAGCAGTCAAGCTACCGGGGAGCTGTTTTTT.

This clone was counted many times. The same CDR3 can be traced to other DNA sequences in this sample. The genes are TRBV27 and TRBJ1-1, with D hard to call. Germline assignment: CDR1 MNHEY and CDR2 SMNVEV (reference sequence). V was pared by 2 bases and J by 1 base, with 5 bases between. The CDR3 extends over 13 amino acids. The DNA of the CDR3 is TGTGCCAGCAGTTTAAAAGCGAACACTGAAGCTTTCTTT. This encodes CASSLKANTEAFF.

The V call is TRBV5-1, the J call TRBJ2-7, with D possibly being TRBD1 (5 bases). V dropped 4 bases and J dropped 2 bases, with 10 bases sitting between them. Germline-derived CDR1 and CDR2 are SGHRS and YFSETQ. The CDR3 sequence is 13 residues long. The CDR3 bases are TGCGCCAGCAGCCTGCTGGACACCTACGAGCAGTACTTC. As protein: CASSLLDTYEQYF.

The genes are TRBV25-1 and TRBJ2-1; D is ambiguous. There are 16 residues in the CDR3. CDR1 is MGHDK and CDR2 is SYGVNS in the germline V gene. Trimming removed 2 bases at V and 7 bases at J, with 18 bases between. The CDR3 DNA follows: TGTGCCAGCAGTGAAGGGCAGGCCCGATTAAAAAATGAGCAGTTCTTC. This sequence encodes CASSEGQARLKNEQFF.

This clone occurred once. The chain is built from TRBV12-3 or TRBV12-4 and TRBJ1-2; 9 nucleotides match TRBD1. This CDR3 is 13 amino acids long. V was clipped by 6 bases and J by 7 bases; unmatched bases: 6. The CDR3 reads CASSWTGEGGYTF. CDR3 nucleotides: TGTGCCAGCAGCTGGACAGGGGAGGGTGGCTACACCTTC.

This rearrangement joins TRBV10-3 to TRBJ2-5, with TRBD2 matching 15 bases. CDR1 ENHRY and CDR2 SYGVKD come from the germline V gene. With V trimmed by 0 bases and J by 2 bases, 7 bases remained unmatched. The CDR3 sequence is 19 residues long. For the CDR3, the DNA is TGTGCCATCAGTGAGTCCCGGACTAGCGGGGGGGCGAAGCAAGAGACCCAGTACTTC. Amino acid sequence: CAISESRTSGGAKQETQYF.

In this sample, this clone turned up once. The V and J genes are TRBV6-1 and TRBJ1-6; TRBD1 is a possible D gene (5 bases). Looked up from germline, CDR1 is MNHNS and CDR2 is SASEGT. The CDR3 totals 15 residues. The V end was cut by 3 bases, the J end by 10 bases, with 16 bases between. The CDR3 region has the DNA TGTGCCAGCAGTGAGGACGGACATTCAGGGTCACCCCTCCACTTT. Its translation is CASSEDGHSGSPLHF.

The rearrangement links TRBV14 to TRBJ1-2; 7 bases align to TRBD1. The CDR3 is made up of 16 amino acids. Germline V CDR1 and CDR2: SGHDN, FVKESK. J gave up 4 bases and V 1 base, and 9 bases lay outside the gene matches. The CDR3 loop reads CASSQGNRGSSYGYTF. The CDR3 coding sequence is TGTGCCAGCAGCCAAGGCAACAGGGGCTCTAGCTATGGCTACACCTTC.

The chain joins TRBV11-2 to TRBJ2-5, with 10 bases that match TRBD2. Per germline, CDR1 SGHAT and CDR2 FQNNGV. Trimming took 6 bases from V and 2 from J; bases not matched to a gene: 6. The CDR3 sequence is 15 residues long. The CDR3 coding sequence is TGTGCCAGCAGTTCCCAGCGGGGGGGTCAAGAGACCCAGTACTTC. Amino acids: CASSSQRGGQETQYF.

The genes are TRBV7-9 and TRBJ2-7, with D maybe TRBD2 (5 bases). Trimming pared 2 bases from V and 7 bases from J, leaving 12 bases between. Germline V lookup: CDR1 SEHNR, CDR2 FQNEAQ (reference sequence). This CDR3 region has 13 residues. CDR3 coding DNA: TGTGCCAGCAGCTTACCCCTCGGGGTGGAGCAGTACTTC. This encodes CASSLPLGVEQYF.

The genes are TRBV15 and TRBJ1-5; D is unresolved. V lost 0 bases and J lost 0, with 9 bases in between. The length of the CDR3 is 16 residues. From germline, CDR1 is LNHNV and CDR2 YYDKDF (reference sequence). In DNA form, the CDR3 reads TGTGCCACCAGCAGAGAGGGGAGTAGTAGCAATCAGCCCCAGCATTTT. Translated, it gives CATSREGSSSNQPQHF.

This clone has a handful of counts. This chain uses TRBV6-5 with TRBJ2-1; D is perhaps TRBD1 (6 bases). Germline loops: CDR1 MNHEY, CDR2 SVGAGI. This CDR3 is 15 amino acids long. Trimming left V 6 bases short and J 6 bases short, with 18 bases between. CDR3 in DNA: TGTGCCAGCAGCCGGGCTTGGACAGATTTCAATGAGCAGTTCTTC. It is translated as CASSRAWTDFNEQFF.

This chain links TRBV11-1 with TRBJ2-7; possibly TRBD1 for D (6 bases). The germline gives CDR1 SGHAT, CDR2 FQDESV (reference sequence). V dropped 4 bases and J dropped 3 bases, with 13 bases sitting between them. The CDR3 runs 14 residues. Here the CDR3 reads CASSYRTEFYEQYF. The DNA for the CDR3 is TGTGCCAGCAGCTATCGGACAGAGTTCTACGAGCAGTACTTC.

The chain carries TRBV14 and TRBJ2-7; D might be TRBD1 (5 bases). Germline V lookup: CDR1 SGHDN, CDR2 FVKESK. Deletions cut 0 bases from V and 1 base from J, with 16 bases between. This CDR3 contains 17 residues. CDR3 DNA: TGTGCCAGCAGCCAAGATCTGGGCAGGGAAAGGTCCTACGAGCAGTACTTC. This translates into CASSQDLGRERSYEQYF.

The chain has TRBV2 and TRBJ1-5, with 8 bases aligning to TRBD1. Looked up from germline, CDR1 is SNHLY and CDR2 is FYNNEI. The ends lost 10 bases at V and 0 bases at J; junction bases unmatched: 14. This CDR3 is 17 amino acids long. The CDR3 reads CATSTGEDGDSNQPQHF. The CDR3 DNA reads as TGTGCCACCTCGACAGGGGAGGATGGTGATAGCAATCAGCCCCAGCATTTT.

The CDR3 loop is CASSALRILSNQPQHF. As DNA, the CDR3 is TGTGCCAGTAGTGCCCTCAGGATCCTTAGCAATCAGCCCCAGCATTTT. The gene calls are TRBV19 and TRBJ1-5; D call uncertain. The ends were cut back, 5 bases at V and 0 bases at J, with 14 bases in the middle. CDR1 is LNHDA and CDR2 is SQIVND in the germline V gene (reference sequence). This CDR3 contains 16 residues.

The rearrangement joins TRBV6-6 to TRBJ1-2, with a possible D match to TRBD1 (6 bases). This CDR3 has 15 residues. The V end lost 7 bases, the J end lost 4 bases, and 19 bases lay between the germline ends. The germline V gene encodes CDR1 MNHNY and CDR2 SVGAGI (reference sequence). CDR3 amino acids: CASNVKTGPSYGYTF. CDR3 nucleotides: TGTGCCAGCAACGTGAAAACAGGGCCCAGCTATGGCTACACCTTC.

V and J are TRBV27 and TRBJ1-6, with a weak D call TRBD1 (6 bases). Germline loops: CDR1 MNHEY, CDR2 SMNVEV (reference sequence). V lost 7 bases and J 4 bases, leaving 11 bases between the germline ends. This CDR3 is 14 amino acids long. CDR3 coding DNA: TGTGCCAGCACCAACGGACAGTATAATTCACCCCTCCACTTT. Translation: CASTNGQYNSPLHF.

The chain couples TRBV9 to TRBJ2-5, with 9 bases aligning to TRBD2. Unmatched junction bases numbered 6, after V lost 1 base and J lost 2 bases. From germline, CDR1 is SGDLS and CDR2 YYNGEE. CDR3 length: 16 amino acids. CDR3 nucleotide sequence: TGTGCCAGCAGCGTAAGAAGCGGGGGGTCTCAAGAGACCCAGTACTTC. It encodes CASSVRSGGSQETQYF.

CDR3 in DNA: TGCAGTACGGGAGCTAATGAAAAACTGTTTTTT. It yields the protein CSTGANEKLFF. The J gene is TRBJ1-4, the V gene TRBV20-1; the D is unclear. Germline V lookup: CDR1 DFQATT, CDR2 SNEGSKA (reference sequence). With 8 bases removed from V and 3 bases from J, the gap between germline ends came to 7 bases. CDR3 size: 11 residues.

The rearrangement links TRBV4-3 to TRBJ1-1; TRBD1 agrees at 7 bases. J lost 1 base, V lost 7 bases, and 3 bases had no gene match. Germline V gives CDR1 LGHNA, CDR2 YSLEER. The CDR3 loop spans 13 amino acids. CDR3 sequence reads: CASTRTGNTEAFF. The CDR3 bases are TGCGCCAGCACCAGGACAGGGAACACTGAAGCTTTCTTT.

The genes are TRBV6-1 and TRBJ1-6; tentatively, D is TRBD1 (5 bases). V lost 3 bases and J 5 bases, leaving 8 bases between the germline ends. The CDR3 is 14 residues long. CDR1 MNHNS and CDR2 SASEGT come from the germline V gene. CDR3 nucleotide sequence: TGTGCCAGCAGTGAGGGGGGAAATAATTCACCCCTCCACTTT. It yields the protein CASSEGGNNSPLHF.

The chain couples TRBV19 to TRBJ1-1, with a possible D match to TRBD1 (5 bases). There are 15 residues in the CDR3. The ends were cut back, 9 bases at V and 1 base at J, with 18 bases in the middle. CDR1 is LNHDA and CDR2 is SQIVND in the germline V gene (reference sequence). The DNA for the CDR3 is TGTGCCAGAAGCCTCTTGACAGAGACGAACACTGAAGCTTTCTTT. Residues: CARSLLTETNTEAFF.

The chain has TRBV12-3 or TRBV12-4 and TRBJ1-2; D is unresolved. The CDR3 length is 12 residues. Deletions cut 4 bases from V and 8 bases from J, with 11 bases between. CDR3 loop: CASSSSTVGYTF. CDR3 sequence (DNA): TGTGCCAGCAGTTCGTCCACTGTCGGCTACACCTTC.

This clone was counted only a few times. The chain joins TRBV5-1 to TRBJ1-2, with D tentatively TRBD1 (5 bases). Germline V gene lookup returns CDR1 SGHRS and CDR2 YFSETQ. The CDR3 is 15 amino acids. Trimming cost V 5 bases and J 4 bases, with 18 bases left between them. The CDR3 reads CASRLNPTGFYGYTF. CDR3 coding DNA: TGCGCCAGCAGGTTAAACCCCACAGGCTTCTATGGCTACACCTTC.